These T cell receptor beta chains were read from a single sample in a study of blood T cell repertoires in COVID-19. The protocol was immunoSEQ multiplex PCR, while the TCRdb copy is restricted to in-frame clones and leaves out a portion. The table lists roughly 32,000 clones, 65% to 90% of them singletons, with roughly 9.1% in the top ten. The specimen sequenced was peripheral blood. The receptors were gathered from an elderly man with active COVID-19. The conserved cysteine and the conserved F or W are not part of the CDR3 here.

j_call v_call cdr3_aa
TRBJ2-5 TRBV9 ASSVAGFGETQY
TRBJ2-1 TRBV10-3 AISPGANSYNEQF
TRBJ1-2 TRBV7-2 ASSLAHRDGYT
TRBJ2-3 TRBV7-2 ASSQTSVDTQY
TRBJ1-6 TRBV5-1 ASAESSSPLH
TRBJ2-7 TRBV27 ASSFSHFGEQY
TRBJ2-3 TRBV7-9 ASSFGLNTQY
TRBJ1-2 TRBV2 ASTLRPGSNYGYT
TRBJ2-7 TRBV5-1 ASSEPGQYEQY
TRBJ1-5 TRBV18 ASSPTGGSNQPQH
TRBJ2-1 TRBV18 ASSPLQGWNNEQF
TRBJ1-1 TRBV19 ASTGLTEAF
TRBJ1-3 TRBV7-2 ASTLGTASSSGNTIY
TRBJ2-3 TRBV9 ASSVSGYETDTQY
TRBJ1-2 TRBV19 ASGRGSNYGYT
TRBJ1-4 TRBV18 ASSPQGLNEKLF
TRBJ1-2 TRBV7-9 ASSLVANYGAYGYT
TRBJ1-6 TRBV6-2/TRBV6-3 ASSQNTHYNSPLH
TRBJ2-3 TRBV18 ASSPTSGITDTQY
TRBJ1-3 TRBV27 ASSLGLPGSGNTIY
TRBJ1-5 TRBV2 ASKARGAGGQPQH
TRBJ1-1 TRBV3-1/TRBV3-2 ASSPRDRGEYTEAF
TRBJ2-3 TRBV5-1 ASSLGQTRDTQY
TRBJ1-2 TRBV30 AWSAGSGGGYT
TRBJ1-2 TRBV30 AWSVYSGGYT
TRBJ1-5 TRBV24-1 ATSRGGVGQPQH
TRBJ1-1 TRBV30 AWRQNTEAF
TRBJ1-1 TRBV11-2 ASSSYRTANTEAF
TRBJ2-7 TRBV2 ASRWTSGGYEQY
TRBJ2-1 TRBV5-4 ASSLTGGLYNEQF
TRBJ2-5 TRBV18 ASSQRQETQY
TRBJ2-1 TRBV4-2 ASSQEERGVVNEQF
TRBJ2-1 TRBV24-1 ATSASGFYNEQF
TRBJ1-2 TRBV28 ASSEDSNYGYT
TRBJ1-2 TRBV20-1 SASGTGTHYGYT
TRBJ2-7 TRBV7-2 ATRAGGSSYEQY
TRBJ2-5 TRBV5-1 ASSVQGSGDQETQY
TRBJ2-7 TRBV18 ASSSTSGYEQY
TRBJ2-1 TRBV5-4 ASSLDRGLYNEQF
TRBJ1-2 TRBV28 GAGGTANYGYT
TRBJ2-1 TRBV6-2/TRBV6-3 ASSQAGSGEQF
TRBJ1-5 TRBV6-6 ASSYQSQGSNQPQH
TRBJ2-5 TRBV7-7 ASSLGIPTRQETQY
TRBJ2-7 TRBV7-9 ASSRTGYEQY
TRBJ2-7 TRBV6-2/TRBV6-3 ASSYAGVNYEQY
TRBJ1-6 TRBV11-2 ASSLGQRGLNSPLH
TRBJ1-1 TRBV3-1/TRBV3-2 ASSLDRGLTEAF
TRBJ2-5 TRBV19 ASSTGDRETQY
TRBJ1-6 TRBV19 ASSIWTGGDSPLH
TRBJ1-2 TRBV19 ASTRTGEDYGYT
TRBJ2-2 TRBV9 ASSVGHSNTGELF
TRBJ1-2 TRBV19 ASSIWQEDYGYT
TRBJ2-5 TRBV28 ASRLLGLKETQY
TRBJ2-2 TRBV5-4 ASSPGAGNTGELF
TRBJ1-1 TRBV19 ASISLVGGLGTEAF
TRBJ2-2 TRBV7-3 ASSRTTATGELF
TRBJ2-1 TRBV4-1 ASSQDPSFPVTDRDTYNEQF
TRBJ1-1 TRBV19 ASSMTGTEAF
TRBJ2-1 TRBV28 ASSSHRQGAGNEQF
TRBJ1-2 TRBV28 ASSLSYHRGSSGGYT